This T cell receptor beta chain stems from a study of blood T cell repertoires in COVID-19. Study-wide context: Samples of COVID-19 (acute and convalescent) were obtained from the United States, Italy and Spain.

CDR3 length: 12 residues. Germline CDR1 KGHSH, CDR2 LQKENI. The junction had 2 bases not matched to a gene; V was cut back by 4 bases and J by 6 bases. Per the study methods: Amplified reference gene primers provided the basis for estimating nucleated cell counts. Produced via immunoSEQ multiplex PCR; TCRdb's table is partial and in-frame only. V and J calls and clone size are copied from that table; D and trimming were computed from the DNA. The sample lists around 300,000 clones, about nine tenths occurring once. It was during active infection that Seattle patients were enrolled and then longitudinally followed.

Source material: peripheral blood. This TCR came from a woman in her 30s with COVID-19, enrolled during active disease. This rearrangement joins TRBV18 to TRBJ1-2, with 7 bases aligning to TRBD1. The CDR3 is CASSLTGDGYTF. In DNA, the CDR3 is TGTGCCAGCTCACTCACAGGGGATGGCTACACCTTC.